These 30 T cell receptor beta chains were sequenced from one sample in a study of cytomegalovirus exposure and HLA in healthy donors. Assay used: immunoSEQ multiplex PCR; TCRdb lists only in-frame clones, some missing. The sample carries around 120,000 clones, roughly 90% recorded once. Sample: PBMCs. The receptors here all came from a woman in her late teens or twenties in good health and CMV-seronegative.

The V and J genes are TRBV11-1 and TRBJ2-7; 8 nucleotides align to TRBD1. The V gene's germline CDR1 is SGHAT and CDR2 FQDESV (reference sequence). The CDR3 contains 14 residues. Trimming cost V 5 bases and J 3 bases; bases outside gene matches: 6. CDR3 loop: CASSPRDRNYEQYF. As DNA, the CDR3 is TGTGCCAGCAGCCCCCGGGACAGGAACTACGAGCAGTACTTC.

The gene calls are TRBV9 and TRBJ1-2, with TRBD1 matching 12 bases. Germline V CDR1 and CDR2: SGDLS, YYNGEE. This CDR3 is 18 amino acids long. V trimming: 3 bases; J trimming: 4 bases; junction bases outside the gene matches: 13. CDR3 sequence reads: CASSEYGTGGIGRYGYTF. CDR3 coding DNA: TGTGCCAGCAGCGAATATGGGACAGGGGGCATAGGTCGCTATGGCTACACCTTC. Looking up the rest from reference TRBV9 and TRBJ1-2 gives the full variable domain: DSGVTQTPKHLITATGQRVTLRCSPRSGDLSVYWYQQSLDQGLQFLIQYYNGEERAKGNILERFSAQQFPDLHSELNLSSLELGDSALYFCASSEYGTGGIGRYGYTFGSGTRLTVV.

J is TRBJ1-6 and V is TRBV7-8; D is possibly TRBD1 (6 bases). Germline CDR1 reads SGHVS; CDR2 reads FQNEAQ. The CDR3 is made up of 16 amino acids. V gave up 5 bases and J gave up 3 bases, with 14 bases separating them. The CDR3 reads CASSADRLFYNSPLHF. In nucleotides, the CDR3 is TGTGCCAGCAGCGCGGACAGACTCTTCTATAATTCACCCCTCCACTTT. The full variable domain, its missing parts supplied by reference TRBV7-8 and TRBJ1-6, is GAGVSQSPRYKVAKRGQDVALRCDPISGHVSLFWYQQALGQGPEFLTYFQNEAQLDKSGLPSDRFFAERPEGSVSTLKIQRTQQEDSAVYLCASSADRLFYNSPLHFGNGTRLTVT.

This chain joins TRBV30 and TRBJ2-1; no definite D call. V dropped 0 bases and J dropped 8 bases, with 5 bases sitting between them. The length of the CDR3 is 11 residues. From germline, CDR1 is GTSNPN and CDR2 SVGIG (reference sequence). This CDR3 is CAWSVTDEQFF. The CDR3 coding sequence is TGTGCCTGGAGTGTAACGGATGAGCAGTTCTTC. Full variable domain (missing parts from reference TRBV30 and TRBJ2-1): SQTIHQWPATLVQPVGSPLSLECTVEGTSNPNLYWYRQAAGRGLQLLFYSVGIGQISSEVPQNLSASRPQDRQFILSSKKLLLSDSGFYLCAWSVTDEQFFGPGTRLTVL.

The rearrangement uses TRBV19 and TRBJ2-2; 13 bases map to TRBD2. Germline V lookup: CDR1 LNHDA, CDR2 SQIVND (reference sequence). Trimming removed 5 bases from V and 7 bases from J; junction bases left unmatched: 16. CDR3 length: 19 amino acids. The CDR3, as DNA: TGTGCCAGTAGTCGGACTAGCGGGAGTCAACGGGGAAAGAACGGGGAGCTGTTTTTT. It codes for CASSRTSGSQRGKNGELFF.

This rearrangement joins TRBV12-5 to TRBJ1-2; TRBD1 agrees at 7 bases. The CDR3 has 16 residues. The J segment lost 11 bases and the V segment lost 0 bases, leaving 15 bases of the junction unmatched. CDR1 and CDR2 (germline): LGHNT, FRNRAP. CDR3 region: CASGLVPDPGQRFYTF. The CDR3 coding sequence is TGTGCTAGTGGTTTGGTACCCGATCCGGGACAGAGGTTTTACACCTTC.

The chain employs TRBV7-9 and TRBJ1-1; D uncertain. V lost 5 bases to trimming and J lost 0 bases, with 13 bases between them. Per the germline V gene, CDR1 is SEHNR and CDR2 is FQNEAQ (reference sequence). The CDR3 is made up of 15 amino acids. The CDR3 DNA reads TGTGCCAGCAGCCCACGAGGACTGCTGAACACTGAAGCTTTCTTT. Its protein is CASSPRGLLNTEAFF.

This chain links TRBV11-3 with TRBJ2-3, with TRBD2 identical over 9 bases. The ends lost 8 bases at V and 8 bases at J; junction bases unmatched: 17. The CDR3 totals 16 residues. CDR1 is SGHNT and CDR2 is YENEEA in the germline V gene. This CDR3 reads CASEPYSGSRGGTQYF. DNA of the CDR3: TGTGCCAGCGAACCCTATAGCGGGAGTAGGGGAGGTACGCAGTATTTT.

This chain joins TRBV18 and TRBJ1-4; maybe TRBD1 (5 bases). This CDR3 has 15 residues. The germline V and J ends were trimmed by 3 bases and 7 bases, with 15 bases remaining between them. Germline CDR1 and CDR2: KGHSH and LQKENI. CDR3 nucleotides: TGTGCCAGCTCACCGAGACAGCTGAGGACTGAAAAACTGTTTTTT. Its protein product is CASSPRQLRTEKLFF. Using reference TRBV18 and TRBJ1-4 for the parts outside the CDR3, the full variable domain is NAGVMQNPRHLVRRRGQEARLRCSPMKGHSHVYWYRQLPEEGLKFMVYLQKENIIDESGMPKERFSAEFPKEGPSILRIQQVVRGDSAAYFCASSPRQLRTEKLFFGSGTQLSVL.

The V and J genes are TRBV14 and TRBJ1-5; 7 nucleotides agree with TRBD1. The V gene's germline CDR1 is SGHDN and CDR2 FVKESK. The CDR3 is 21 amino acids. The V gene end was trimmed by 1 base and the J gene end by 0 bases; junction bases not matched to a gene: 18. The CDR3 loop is CASSQATTQKGQNISNQPQHF. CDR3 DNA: TGTGCCAGCAGCCAAGCTACGACGCAGAAGGGACAGAACATTAGCAATCAGCCCCAGCATTTT.

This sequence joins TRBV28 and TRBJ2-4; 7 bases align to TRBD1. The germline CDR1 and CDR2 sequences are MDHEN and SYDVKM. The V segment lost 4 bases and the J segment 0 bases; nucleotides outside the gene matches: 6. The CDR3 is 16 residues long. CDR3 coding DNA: TGTGCCAGCAGTTCCCCAGGGGGAGCAGCCAAAAACATTCAGTACTTC. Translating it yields CASSSPGGAAKNIQYF.

The CDR3 bases are TGTGCCAGCAGCGTACAACTGAACACTGAAGCTTTCTTT. Its protein is CASSVQLNTEAFF. The J gene is TRBJ1-1, the V gene TRBV7-3; D gene ambiguous. This CDR3 region has 13 residues. CDR1 SGHTA and CDR2 FQGTGA come from the germline V gene. The V end was cut by 5 bases, the J end by 0 bases, with 7 bases between.

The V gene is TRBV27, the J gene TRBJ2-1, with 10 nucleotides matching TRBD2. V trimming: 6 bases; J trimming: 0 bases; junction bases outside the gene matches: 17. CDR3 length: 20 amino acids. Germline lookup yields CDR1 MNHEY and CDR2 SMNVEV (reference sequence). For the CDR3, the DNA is TGTGCCAGCAGCCTAGCGGGAAGCGGGAGGGAGGGGAGCTCCTACAATGAGCAGTTCTTC. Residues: CASSLAGSGREGSSYNEQFF.

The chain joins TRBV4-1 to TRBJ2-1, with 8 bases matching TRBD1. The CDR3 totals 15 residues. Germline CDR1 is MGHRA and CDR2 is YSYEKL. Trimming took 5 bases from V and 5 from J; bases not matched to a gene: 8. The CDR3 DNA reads TGCGCCAGCAGCATCGACAGGGGCTCGAACAATGAGCAGTTCTTC. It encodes CASSIDRGSNNEQFF.

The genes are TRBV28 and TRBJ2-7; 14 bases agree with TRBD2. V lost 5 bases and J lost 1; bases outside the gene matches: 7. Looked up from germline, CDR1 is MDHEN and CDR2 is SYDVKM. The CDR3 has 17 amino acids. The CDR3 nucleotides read TGTGCCAGCAGTACCACGGGACTAGCGGGGGTGTCCTACGAGCAGTACTTC. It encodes CASSTTGLAGVSYEQYF.

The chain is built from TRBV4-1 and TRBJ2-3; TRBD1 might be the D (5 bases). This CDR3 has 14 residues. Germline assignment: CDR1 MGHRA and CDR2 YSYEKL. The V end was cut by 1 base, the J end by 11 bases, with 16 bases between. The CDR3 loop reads CASSQGGRDSMQYF. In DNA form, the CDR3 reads TGCGCCAGCAGCCAAGGTGGACGCGACAGCATGCAGTATTTT.

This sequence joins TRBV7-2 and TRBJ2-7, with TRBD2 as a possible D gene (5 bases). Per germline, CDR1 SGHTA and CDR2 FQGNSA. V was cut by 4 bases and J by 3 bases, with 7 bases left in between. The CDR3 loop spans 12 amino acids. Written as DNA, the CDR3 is TGTGCCAGCAGCTCGCGGGTCTACGAGCAGTACTTC. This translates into CASSSRVYEQYF.

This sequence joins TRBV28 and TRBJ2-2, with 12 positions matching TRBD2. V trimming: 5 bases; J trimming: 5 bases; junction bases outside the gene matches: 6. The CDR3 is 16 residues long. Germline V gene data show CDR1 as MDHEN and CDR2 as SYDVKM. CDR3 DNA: TGTGCCAGCAGTCGAACTAGCGGGAGGAGAACCGGGGAGCTGTTTTTT. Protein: CASSRTSGRRTGELFF. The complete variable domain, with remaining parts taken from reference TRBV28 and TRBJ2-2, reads DVKVTQSSRYLVKRTGEKVFLECVQDMDHENMFWYRQDPGLGLRLIYFSYDVKMKEKGDIPEGYSVSREKKERFSLILESASTNQTSMYLCASSRTSGRRTGELFFGEGSRLTVL.

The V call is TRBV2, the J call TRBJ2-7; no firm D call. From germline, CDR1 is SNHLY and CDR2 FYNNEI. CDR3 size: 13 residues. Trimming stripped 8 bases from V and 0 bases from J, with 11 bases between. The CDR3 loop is CASAPAISYEQYF. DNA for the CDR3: TGTGCCAGCGCCCCCGCTATCTCCTACGAGCAGTACTTC.

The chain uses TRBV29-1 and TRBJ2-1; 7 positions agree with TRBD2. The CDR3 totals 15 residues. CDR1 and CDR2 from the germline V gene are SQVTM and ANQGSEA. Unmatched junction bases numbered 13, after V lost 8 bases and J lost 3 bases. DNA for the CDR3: TGCAGCACATCTTGGGTGGCGGGGGTCTACAATGAGCAGTTCTTC. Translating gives CSTSWVAGVYNEQFF.

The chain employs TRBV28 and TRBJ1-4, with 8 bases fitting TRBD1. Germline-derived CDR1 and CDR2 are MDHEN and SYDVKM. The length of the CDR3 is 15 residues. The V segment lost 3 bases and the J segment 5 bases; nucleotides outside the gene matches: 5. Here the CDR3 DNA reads TGTGCCAGCAGTTTTTTTACAGGGGGGAATGAAAAACTGTTTTTT. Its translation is CASSFFTGGNEKLFF. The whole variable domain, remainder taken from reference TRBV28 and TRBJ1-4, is DVKVTQSSRYLVKRTGEKVFLECVQDMDHENMFWYRQDPGLGLRLIYFSYDVKMKEKGDIPEGYSVSREKKERFSLILESASTNQTSMYLCASSFFTGGNEKLFFGSGTQLSVL.

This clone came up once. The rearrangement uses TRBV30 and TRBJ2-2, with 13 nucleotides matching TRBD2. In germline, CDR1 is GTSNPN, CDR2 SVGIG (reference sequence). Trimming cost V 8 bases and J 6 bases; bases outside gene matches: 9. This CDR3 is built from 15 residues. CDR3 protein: CAGGLAGRIAGELFF. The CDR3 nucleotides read TGTGCCGGGGGACTAGCGGGACGTATTGCCGGGGAGCTGTTTTTT.

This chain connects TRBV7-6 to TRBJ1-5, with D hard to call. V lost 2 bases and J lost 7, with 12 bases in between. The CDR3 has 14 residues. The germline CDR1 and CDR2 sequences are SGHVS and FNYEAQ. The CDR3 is CASSLNREEQPQHF. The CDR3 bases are TGTGCCAGCAGCTTAAATCGGGAGGAACAGCCCCAGCATTTT.

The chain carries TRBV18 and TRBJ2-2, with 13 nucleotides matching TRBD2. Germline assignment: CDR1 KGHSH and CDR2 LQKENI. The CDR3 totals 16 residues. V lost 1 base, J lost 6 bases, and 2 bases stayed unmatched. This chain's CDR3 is CASSPRTSGSAGELFF. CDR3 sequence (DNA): TGTGCCAGCTCACCACGGACTAGCGGGAGCGCCGGGGAGCTGTTTTTT.

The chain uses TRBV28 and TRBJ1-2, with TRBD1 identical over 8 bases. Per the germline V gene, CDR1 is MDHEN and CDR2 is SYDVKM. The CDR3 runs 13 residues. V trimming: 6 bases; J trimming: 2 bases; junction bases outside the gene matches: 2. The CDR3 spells CASRWTGNYGYTF. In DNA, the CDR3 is TGTGCCAGCAGGTGGACAGGGAACTATGGCTACACCTTC.

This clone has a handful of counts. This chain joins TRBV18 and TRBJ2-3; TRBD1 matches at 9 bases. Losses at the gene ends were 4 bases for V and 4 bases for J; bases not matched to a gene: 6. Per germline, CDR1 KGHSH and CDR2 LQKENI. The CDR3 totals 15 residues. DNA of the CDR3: TGTGCCAGCTCACGGGACAGGGCTATGGCAGATACGCAGTATTTT. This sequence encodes CASSRDRAMADTQYF.

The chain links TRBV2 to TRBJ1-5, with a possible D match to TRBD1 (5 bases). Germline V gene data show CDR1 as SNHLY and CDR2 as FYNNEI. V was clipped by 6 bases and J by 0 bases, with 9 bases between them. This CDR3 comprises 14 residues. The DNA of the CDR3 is TGTGCCAGCAGAGGACAAAATAGCAATCAGCCCCAGCATTTT. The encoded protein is CASRGQNSNQPQHF.

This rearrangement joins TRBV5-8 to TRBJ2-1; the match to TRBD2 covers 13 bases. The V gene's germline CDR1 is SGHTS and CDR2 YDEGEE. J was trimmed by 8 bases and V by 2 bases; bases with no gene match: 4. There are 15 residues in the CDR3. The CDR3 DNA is TGTGCCAGCAGCTTTACTAGCGGGGGGGTCCATGAGCAGTTCTTC. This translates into CASSFTSGGVHEQFF.

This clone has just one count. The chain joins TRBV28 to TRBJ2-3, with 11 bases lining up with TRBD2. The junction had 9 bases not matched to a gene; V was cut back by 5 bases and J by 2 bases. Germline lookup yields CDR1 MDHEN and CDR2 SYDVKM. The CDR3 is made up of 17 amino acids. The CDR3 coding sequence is TGTGCCAGCAGTCCCGGTTCGGGACTAGCGGACACAGATACGCAGTATTTT. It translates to CASSPGSGLADTDTQYF.

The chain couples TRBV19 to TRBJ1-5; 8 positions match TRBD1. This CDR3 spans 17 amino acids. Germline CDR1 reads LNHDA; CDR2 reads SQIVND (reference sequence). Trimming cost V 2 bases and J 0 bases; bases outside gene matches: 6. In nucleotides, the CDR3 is TGTGCCAGTAGTATACCTCCGGGACAGGCTAGCAATCAGCCCCAGCATTTT. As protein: CASSIPPGQASNQPQHF.